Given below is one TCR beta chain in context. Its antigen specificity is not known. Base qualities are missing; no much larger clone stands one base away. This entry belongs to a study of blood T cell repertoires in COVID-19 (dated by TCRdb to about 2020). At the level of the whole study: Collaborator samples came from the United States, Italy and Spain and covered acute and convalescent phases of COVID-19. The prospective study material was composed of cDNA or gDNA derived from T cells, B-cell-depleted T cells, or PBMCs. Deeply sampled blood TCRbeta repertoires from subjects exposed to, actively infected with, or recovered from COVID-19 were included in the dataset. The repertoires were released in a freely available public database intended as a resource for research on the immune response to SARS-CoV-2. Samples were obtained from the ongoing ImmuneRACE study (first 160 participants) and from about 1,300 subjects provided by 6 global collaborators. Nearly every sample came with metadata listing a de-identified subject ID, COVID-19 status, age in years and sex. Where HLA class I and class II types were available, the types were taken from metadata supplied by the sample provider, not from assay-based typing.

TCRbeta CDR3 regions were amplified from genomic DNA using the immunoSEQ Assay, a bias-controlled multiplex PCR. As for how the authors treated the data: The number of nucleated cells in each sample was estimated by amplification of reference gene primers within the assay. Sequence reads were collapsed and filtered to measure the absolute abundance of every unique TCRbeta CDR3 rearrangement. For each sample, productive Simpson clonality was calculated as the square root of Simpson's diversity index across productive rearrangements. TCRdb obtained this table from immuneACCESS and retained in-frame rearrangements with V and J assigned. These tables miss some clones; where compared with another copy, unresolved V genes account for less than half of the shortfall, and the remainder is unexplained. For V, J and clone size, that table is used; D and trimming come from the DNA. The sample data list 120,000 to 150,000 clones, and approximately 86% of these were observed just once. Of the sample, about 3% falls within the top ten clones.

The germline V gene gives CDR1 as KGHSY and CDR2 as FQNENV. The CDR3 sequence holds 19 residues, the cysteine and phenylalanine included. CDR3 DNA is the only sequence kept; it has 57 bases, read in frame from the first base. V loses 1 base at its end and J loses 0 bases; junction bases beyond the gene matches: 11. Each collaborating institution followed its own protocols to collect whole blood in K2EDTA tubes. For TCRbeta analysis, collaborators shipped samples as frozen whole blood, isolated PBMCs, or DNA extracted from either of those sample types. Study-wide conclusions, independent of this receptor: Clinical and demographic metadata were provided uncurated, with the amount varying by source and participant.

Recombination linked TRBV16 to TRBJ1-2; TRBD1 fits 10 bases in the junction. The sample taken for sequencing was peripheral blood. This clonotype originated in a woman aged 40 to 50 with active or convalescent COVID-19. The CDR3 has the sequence CASSQFGDGTGATNYGYTF. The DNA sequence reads TGTGCCAGCAGCCAATTCGGGGACGGGACAGGGGCTACTAACTATGGCTACACCTTC.